Each of the 13 T cell receptor beta chains below was sequenced from the same sample in a study of chemoradiotherapy in HPV16-positive cancers. TCRdb's copy holds only in-frame clones and misses some; the assay was immunoSEQ multiplex PCR. The sample includes roughly 20,000 clones, 80% to 95% seen only once; the top ten take 17%. The specimen comprised blood, sampled from a patient who underwent chemoradiotherapy. The receptors come from a human donor with HPV-associated anogenital cancer.

The chain carries TRBV7-8 and TRBJ1-2, with TRBD1 matching over 12 bases. Germline-derived CDR1 and CDR2 are SGHVS and FQNEAQ. This CDR3 is 15 amino acids long. Germline trimming cut 5 bases from V and 7 bases from J; bases unmatched to any gene: 8. CDR3: CASSPLGQGARGYTF. The CDR3, as DNA: TGTGCCAGCAGCCCGTTGGGACAGGGGGCGCGTGGCTACACCTTC. The full variable domain, with the rest looked up from reference TRBV7-8 and TRBJ1-2, is GAGVSQSPRYKVAKRGQDVALRCDPISGHVSLFWYQQALGQGPEFLTYFQNEAQLDKSGLPSDRFFAERPEGSVSTLKIQRTQQEDSAVYLCASSPLGQGARGYTFGSGTRLTVV.

The chain couples TRBV19 to TRBJ1-5, with 11 bases matching TRBD1. The ends lost 3 bases at V and 15 bases at J; junction bases unmatched: 1. This CDR3 region has 11 residues. Germline CDR1 LNHDA, CDR2 SQIVND (reference sequence). The CDR3 sequence is CASSMGQGVHF. The CDR3 coding sequence is TGTGCCAGTAGTATGGGACAGGGGGTGCATTTT. The full variable domain, with the rest looked up from reference TRBV19 and TRBJ1-5, is DGGITQSPKYLFRKEGQNVTLSCEQNLNHDAMYWYRQDPGQGLRLIYYSQIVNDFQKGDIAEGYSVSREKKESFPLTVTSAQKNPTAFYLCASSMGQGVHFGDGTRLSIL.

The J gene is TRBJ2-7, the V gene TRBV27; tentatively, D is TRBD1 (6 bases). The V and J ends lost 7 bases and 8 bases respectively, with 18 bases between them. In germline, CDR1 is MNHEY, CDR2 SMNVEV (reference sequence). The CDR3 runs to 13 residues. CDR3 amino acids: CASNYLGHLKQYF. CDR3 DNA sequence: TGTGCCAGCAATTACTTGGGACACCTGAAGCAGTACTTC.

The rearrangement uses TRBV19 and TRBJ1-1; 7 bases fit TRBD1. This CDR3 has 12 amino acids. Losses at the gene ends were 3 bases for V and 8 bases for J; bases not matched to a gene: 3. The germline gives CDR1 LNHDA, CDR2 SQIVND (reference sequence). The DNA for the CDR3 is TGTGCCAGTAGTATTTACAGGGGCGAAGCTTTCTTT. Protein: CASSIYRGEAFF.

The V call is TRBV7-2, the J call TRBJ1-5; perhaps TRBD1 as D (5 bases). Germline-derived CDR1 and CDR2 are SGHTA and FQGNSA. Trimming shortened V by 1 base and J by 1 base, and 8 bases separated the two germline ends. The CDR3 contains 15 residues. CDR3 nucleotide sequence: TGTGCCAGCAGCTTAGGACAGCCGAGCAATCAGCCCCAGCATTTT. It codes for CASSLGQPSNQPQHF.

The J gene is TRBJ1-5, the V gene TRBV6-6; 7 nucleotides line up with TRBD1. Germline-derived CDR1 and CDR2 are MNHNY and SVGAGI (reference sequence). After removal of 6 bases from V and 7 bases from J, the junction contained 6 bases not matched to a gene. The CDR3 contains 13 residues. CDR3 nucleotide sequence: TGTGCCAGCAGCCCCGACAGGGCCCAGCCCCAGCATTTT. This translates into CASSPDRAQPQHF.

The chain has TRBV4-1 and TRBJ1-2, with 9 bases matching TRBD1. The CDR3 contains 13 residues. V lost 6 bases and J lost 3; bases outside the gene matches: 2. CDR1 is MGHRA, CDR2 YSYEKL, per germline. Written as DNA, the CDR3 is TGCGCCAGCAGAAGGGACAGGGACTATGGCTACACCTTC. Amino acid sequence: CASRRDRDYGYTF.

The J gene is TRBJ1-2, the V gene TRBV14; possibly TRBD1 for D (5 bases). Germline values: CDR1 SGHDN, CDR2 FVKESK. The CDR3 extends over 15 amino acids. V lost 0 bases and J 4 bases, leaving 12 bases between the germline ends. CDR3 sequence: CASSQDRTFSYGYTF. CDR3 DNA sequence: TGTGCCAGCAGCCAAGATCGGACATTCAGCTATGGCTACACCTTC.

This clone rates as medium-sized. V and J are TRBV5-4 and TRBJ2-7, with TRBD1 as a possible D gene (6 bases). V dropped 4 bases and J dropped 6 bases, with 14 bases sitting between them. Germline V CDR1 and CDR2: SGHNT, YYREEE (reference sequence). This CDR3 is built from 13 residues. The chain's CDR3 is CASSVTGVGEQYF. The CDR3 DNA reads TGTGCCAGCAGCGTGACAGGTGTCGGCGAGCAGTACTTC.

The chain joins TRBV4-2 to TRBJ2-7; D perhaps matches TRBD2 (5 bases). V dropped 8 bases and J dropped 0 bases, with 14 bases sitting between them. The CDR3 length is 14 residues. The germline V gene encodes CDR1 LGHNA and CDR2 YNFKEQ. The CDR3 reads CASRRSGDSYEQYF. The CDR3 DNA reads as TGTGCCAGCCGAAGAAGCGGAGACTCCTACGAGCAGTACTTC.

The chain employs TRBV4-1 and TRBJ2-1, with TRBD2 matching over 9 bases. The CDR3 is 19 residues long. V lost 3 bases, J lost 4 bases, and 16 bases stayed unmatched. Germline assignment: CDR1 MGHRA and CDR2 YSYEKL. CDR3 DNA sequence: TGCGCCAGCAGCCATCCCGGACTAGCGAGGGGAGGGGGATACAATGAGCAGTTCTTC. The encoded protein is CASSHPGLARGGGYNEQFF.

The chain is built from TRBV6-5 and TRBJ2-3; 7 positions agree with TRBD1. Looked up from germline, CDR1 is MNHEY and CDR2 is SVGAGI. The length of the CDR3 is 16 residues. With 0 bases clipped from V and 4 bases from J, the junction kept 7 bases outside the gene matches. CDR3: CASSYSRTGAADTQYF. CDR3 nucleotides: TGTGCCAGCAGTTACTCGCGCACAGGGGCAGCAGATACGCAGTATTTT.

V usage is TRBV7-2 and J usage is TRBJ2-7; D is perhaps TRBD1 (6 bases). The germline CDR1 and CDR2 sequences are SGHTA and FQGNSA. V lost 4 bases and J lost 0, with 10 bases in between. CDR3 length equals 14 residues. CDR3 coding DNA: TGTGCCAGCAGCTCCCAGGGGCGCTCCTACGAGCAGTACTTC. Translated, it gives CASSSQGRSYEQYF.